Below are 17 T cell receptor beta chains sequenced from a single sample in a study of CD8 T cells in Susac syndrome. Reverse transcription used roughly 0.5 to 1 ug RNA and random hexamers. Each CDR3 protein is one row after TCRdb ran MiXCR on the immunoSEQ multiplex PCR reads. Of roughly 150,000 distinct CDR3 sequences in the sample, 95% to 96% were seen once. The sequenced sample was CD8+ T cells from PBMCs. The receptor source for this set is a human donor with multiple sclerosis.

This sequence joins TRBV29-1 and TRBJ2-7, with D possibly matching TRBD1 (6 bases). V shed 3 bases and J shed 2 bases, with 8 bases lying between them. Germline V gene data show CDR1 as SQVTM and CDR2 as ANQGSEA. This CDR3 comprises 12 residues. CDR3 loop: CSVDRGPYEQYF. The CDR3 DNA follows: TGCAGCGTTGACAGGGGCCCCTACGAGCAGTACTTC.

This chain joins TRBV15 and TRBJ2-7; 10 bases agree with TRBD1. V was pared by 0 bases and J by 4 bases, with 3 bases of the junction left unmatched. CDR3 length equals 15 residues. Germline CDR1 is LNHNV and CDR2 is YYDKDF (reference sequence). This CDR3 is CATSRDMGQGYEQYF. The CDR3 DNA reads as TGTGCCACCAGCAGAGATATGGGACAGGGGTACGAGCAGTACTTC.

The chain links TRBV13 to TRBJ2-1; the D is unclear. Trimming took off 6 bases at V and 7 bases at J, with 10 bases between the two ends. CDR3 length: 12 residues. Per the germline V gene, CDR1 is PRHDT and CDR2 is FYEKMQ (reference sequence). The CDR3 DNA reads TGTGCCAGCAGTGGAAAGATGAATGAGCAGTTCTTC. Residues: CASSGKMNEQFF. The whole variable domain, filled in from reference TRBV13 and TRBJ2-1, reads AAGVIQSPRHLIKEKRETATLKCYPIPRHDTVYWYQQGPGQDPQFLISFYEKMQSDKGSIPDRFSAQQFSDYHSELNMSSLELGDSALYFCASSGKMNEQFFGPGTRLTVL.

The chain couples TRBV20-1 to TRBJ2-2; TRBD1 matches 7 bases. V was clipped by 6 bases and J by 5 bases; unmatched bases: 12. CDR3 length equals 15 residues. Germline CDR1 and CDR2: DFQATT and SNEGSKA (reference sequence). CDR3 protein: CSARGWDRLTGELFF. CDR3 DNA: TGCAGTGCCCGTGGTTGGGACAGATTAACCGGGGAGCTGTTTTTT.

This rearrangement joins TRBV20-1 to TRBJ2-7; 8 nucleotides align to TRBD1. The CDR3 totals 17 residues. CDR1 is DFQATT and CDR2 is SNEGSKA in the germline V gene (reference sequence). J was trimmed by 4 bases and V by 1 base; bases with no gene match: 15. The CDR3, as DNA: TGCAGTGCTAGAGCCCCTCACCCCGGGACAGGCCTATACGAGCAGTACTTC. Protein product: CSARAPHPGTGLYEQYF.

The rearrangement uses TRBV20-1 and TRBJ1-3; D perhaps matches TRBD1 (6 bases). The V end was cut by 5 bases, the J end by 0 bases, with 14 bases between. The CDR3 consists of 15 residues. Germline CDR1 DFQATT, CDR2 SNEGSKA (reference sequence). CDR3 nucleotide sequence: TGCAGTGCTGAGGACAGAGAAAACTCTGGAAACACCATATATTTT. Protein: CSAEDRENSGNTIYF.

This clonotype was detected only once. The rearrangement joins TRBV27 to TRBJ2-7, with 8 bases aligning to TRBD2. V dropped 6 bases and J dropped 1; count of bases not matched to a gene: 5. The CDR3 loop spans 14 amino acids. Germline V gives CDR1 MNHEY, CDR2 SMNVEV (reference sequence). The CDR3 DNA sequence: TGTGCCAGCAGCCGGGGGGGCCGATCCTACGAGCAGTACGTC. It codes for CASSRGGRSYEQYV.

Only one count was recorded for this clonotype. This chain connects TRBV7-9 to TRBJ1-2; unclear D gene. Germline loops: CDR1 SEHNR, CDR2 FQNEAQ (reference sequence). This CDR3 spans 14 amino acids. Trimming removed 3 bases from V and 2 bases from J, with 10 bases in between. DNA of the CDR3: TGTGCCAGCAGCTTGGCGGTAGAAAACTATGGCTACACCTTC. Translating it yields CASSLAVENYGYTF. Variable domain in full (rest from reference TRBV7-9 and TRBJ1-2): DTGVSQNPRHKITKRGQNVTFRCDPISEHNRLYWYRQTLGQGPEFLTYFQNEAQLEKSRLLSDRFSAERPKGSFSTLEIQRTEQGDSAMYLCASSLAVENYGYTFGSGTRLTVV.

For this clonotype: Germline and junction disagree at one end, which may indicate a read error. The chain combines TRBV11-2 with TRBJ2-1; D is perhaps TRBD2 (5 bases). This CDR3 spans 14 amino acids. Germline V gene data show CDR1 as SGHAT and CDR2 as FQNNGV. CDR3 sequence: CASTLGSSYNEQFF. Here the CDR3 DNA reads TGTGCCAGCACCTTAGGGAGCTCCTACAATGAGCAGTTCTTC.

Concerning this clonotype itself: One junction end does not reproduce the germline sequence, and a read error may be involved. This chain uses TRBV19 with TRBJ2-1, with D possibly TRBD1 on 5 matching bases. CDR3 length equals 12 residues. Germline V gene sequence: CDR1 LNHDA, CDR2 SQIVND (reference sequence). Written as DNA, the CDR3 is TGTGCCAGTACCCACCCTGGGGCCCCGCCCGTCTTC. This sequence encodes CASTHPGAPPVF. Full variable domain (remainder filled in from reference TRBV19 and TRBJ2-1): DGGITQSPKYLFRKEGQNVTLSCEQNLNHDAMYWYRQDPGQGLRLIYYSQIVNDFQKGDIAEGYSVSREKKESFPLTVTSAQKNPTAFYLCASTHPGAPPVFGPGTRLTVL.

This chain connects TRBV20-1 to TRBJ2-5; D might be TRBD2 (6 bases). Trimming removed 5 bases at V and 5 bases at J, with 15 bases between. Looked up from germline, CDR1 is DFQATT and CDR2 is SNEGSKA (reference sequence). The CDR3 totals 13 residues. The DNA of the CDR3 is TGCAGTGCTCCGGCGGGGAGGCGTGAGACCCAGTACTTC. It yields the protein CSAPAGRRETQYF.

The chain carries TRBV12-3 or TRBV12-4 and TRBJ2-1; D ambiguous. The CDR3 is made up of 12 amino acids. Trimming left V 5 bases short and J 5 bases short, with 7 bases between. As DNA, the CDR3 is TGTGCCAGCAGTCCCAGCAACAATGAGCAGTTCTTC. Its translation: CASSPSNNEQFF.

V usage is TRBV29-1 and J usage is TRBJ2-1, with D uncertain. With 5 bases removed from V and 2 bases from J, the gap between germline ends came to 7 bases. Germline V gives CDR1 SQVTM, CDR2 ANQGSEA. The length of the CDR3 is 12 residues. CDR3 in amino acids: CSVMYPYNEQFF. The CDR3 coding sequence is TGCAGCGTTATGTACCCCTACAATGAGCAGTTCTTC.

This clonotype was seen just once. The V and J genes are TRBV6-5 and TRBJ2-1; D is possibly TRBD2 (7 bases). Germline loops: CDR1 MNHEY, CDR2 SVGAGI. The CDR3 contains 18 residues. The germline V and J ends were trimmed by 2 bases and 5 bases, with 22 bases remaining between them. The CDR3 coding sequence is TGTGCCAGCAGTTACCCCCCAGGGGCGGGGGCCAGCAACAATGAGCAGTTCTTC. Residues: CASSYPPGAGASNNEQFF.

This chain uses TRBV25-1 with TRBJ2-5; D unclear. Germline assignment: CDR1 MGHDK and CDR2 SYGVNS. V gave up 1 base and J gave up 2 bases, with 14 bases separating them. This CDR3 is 16 amino acids long. Here the CDR3 reads CASSEWASGYQETQYF. As DNA, the CDR3 is TGTGCCAGCAGTGAATGGGCGTCAGGTTATCAAGAGACCCAGTACTTC.

The chain couples TRBV6-5 to TRBJ2-1; D is possibly TRBD2 (5 bases). The V gene's germline CDR1 is MNHEY and CDR2 SVGAGI. The CDR3 loop spans 13 amino acids. Deletions cut 5 bases from V and 10 bases from J, with 15 bases between. CDR3 in amino acids: CASSTDSLLEQFF. CDR3 in DNA: TGTGCCAGCAGTACGGACTCACTCTTGGAGCAGTTCTTC.

This clonotype was counted a few times. The chain uses TRBV27 and TRBJ1-1; D gene uncertain. The CDR3 loop spans 13 amino acids. Trimming cost V 6 bases and J 1 base, with 9 bases left between them. Germline loops: CDR1 MNHEY, CDR2 SMNVEV (reference sequence). CDR3 DNA: TGTGCCAGCAGCCTCGGGAGGAACACTGAAGCTTTCTTT. Its translation is CASSLGRNTEAFF.